Listed below are T cell receptor beta chains from one sample, sequenced in a study of a mutant IDH1 vaccine in newly diagnosed glioma. The data were produced by immunoSEQ multiplex PCR, yet TCRdb's version contains in-frame clones alone and is incomplete. The sample consists of 35,000 to 45,000 clones, 83% of them appearing once. For these TCRs, the target antigens are not known. The starting material was PBMCs, obtained from a glioma patient whose treatment included an IDH1 peptide vaccine. The receptors here all came from a woman in her forties or fifties with glioma. The CDR3 runs from the conserved cysteine through the conserved F or W. Fields, in order: D gene, J gene, clone size, V gene, CDR3 DNA, CDR3 protein. A D gene is named only where the DNA matches it firmly. Only part of the rows carry a size: once, few, many, or a class if the clone is expanded.

TRBD1	TRBJ1-2	-	TRBV10-3	TGTGCCATCAGGGGACAGGGGGCGAGTTATGGCTACACCTTC	CAIRGQGASYGYTF
-	TRBJ2-7	-	TRBV5-6	TGTGCCAGCAGCTATGGTAACGAGCAGTACTTC	CASSYGNEQYF
-	TRBJ1-4	-	TRBV27	TGTGCCAGCAGTTTTTCGGGTTGGAATGAAAAACTGTTTTTT	CASSFSGWNEKLFF
-	TRBJ2-2	-	TRBV6-1	TGTGCCAGCAGTGAACAGGGATGGAATACCGGGGAGCTGTTTTTT	CASSEQGWNTGELFF
-	TRBJ1-4	-	TRBV7-9	TGTGCCAGCAGGAAGAGTGAAAAACTGTTTTTT	CASRKSEKLFF
-	TRBJ2-3	once	TRBV9	TGTGCCAGCAGCGTAGCGGGAAAGGCAGATACGCAGTATTTT	CASSVAGKADTQYF
-	TRBJ1-4	once	TRBV4-2	TGTGCCAGCAGCCCAGGGAGGGGGGAAGAAAAACTGTTTTTT	CASSPGRGEEKLFF
TRBD2	TRBJ2-1	-	TRBV2	TGTGCCAGCAACCCTAGCGGGGGACGTTACAATGAGCAGTTCTTC	CASNPSGGRYNEQFF
-	TRBJ1-2	-	TRBV30	TGTGCCTGGAGTGTCCCGCCGGGTGGCTACACCTTC	CAWSVPPGGYTF
-	TRBJ1-1	-	TRBV9	TGTGCCAGCAGCGTAGAGGGCAGAACGGATGAAGCTTTCTTT	CASSVEGRTDEAFF
TRBD1	TRBJ1-1	-	TRBV2	TGTGCCAGCAGTGGACAGGGAAACACTGAAGCTTTCTTT	CASSGQGNTEAFF
-	TRBJ1-4	-	TRBV19	TGTGCCAGTAGTATAGCGCGAGTGACTAATGAAAAACTGTTTTTT	CASSIARVTNEKLFF
TRBD2	TRBJ2-1	-	TRBV7-2	TGTGCCAGCAGCTTAAGCGGGGGGGCCGGTAGAAATGAGCAGTTCTTC	CASSLSGGAGRNEQFF
-	TRBJ1-2	-	TRBV7-9	TGTGCCAGCAGCTTATCCAGGGGAGGGGACTATGGCTACACCTTC	CASSLSRGGDYGYTF
-	TRBJ1-3	few	TRBV25-1	TGTGCCAGCAGTTCTCCCAACACCATATATTTT	CASSSPNTIYF
-	TRBJ1-5	-	TRBV30	TGTGCCTGGAGCCCCCGGGCCGACCGGAATCAGCCCCGGCATTTT	CAWSPRADRNQPRHF
-	TRBJ2-7	-	TRBV4-1	TGCGCCAGCAGCCAAGGAGTAGCGTGGCCCTACGAGCAGTACTTC	CASSQGVAWPYEQYF
TRBD2	TRBJ2-7	-	TRBV5-1	TGCGCCAGCAGCTTGGGGTTCGGGACTAGCGGGGGATACGAGCAGTACTTC	CASSLGFGTSGGYEQYF
-	TRBJ2-1	-	TRBV28	TGTGCCAGCAGTTTAGACATACAGTTCTTC	CASSLDIQFF
-	TRBJ1-5	-	TRBV7-2	TGTGCCAGCAGCTTAGCGCAGGCAGGGATCTATCAGCCCCAGCATTTT	CASSLAQAGIYQPQHF
-	TRBJ2-1	once	TRBV27	TGTGCCAGCCAAACAGGCGACTCCTACAATGAGCAGTTCTTC	CASQTGDSYNEQFF
TRBD1	TRBJ2-7	-	TRBV6-7	TGTGCCAGCAGTCCTAGGGAGACTGGACAGGGGGAGGAGTACGAGCAGTACTTC	CASSPRETGQGEEYEQYF
-	TRBJ1-2	-	TRBV6-1	TGTGCCAGCACGTCGGATCCTAACTATGGCTACACCTTC	CASTSDPNYGYTF
-	TRBJ1-1	few	TRBV2	TGTGCCAGCGCCTATAGGGACGGGAACACTGAAGCTTTCTTT	CASAYRDGNTEAFF
-	TRBJ1-3	few	TRBV5-4	TGTGCCAGCAGCTTCGACAGCTCTGGAAACACCATATATTTT	CASSFDSSGNTIYF
-	TRBJ1-1	few	TRBV5-1	TGCGCCAGCAGGTCGCCCAGGTTGAACACTGAAGCTTTCTTT	CASRSPRLNTEAFF
-	TRBJ1-1	few	TRBV7-2	TGTGGCCAACAGGGGAACACTGAAGCTTTCTTT	CGQQGNTEAFF
TRBD2	TRBJ2-1	-	TRBV30	TGTGCCTGCCAGGGACTAGCGGGGGGATTCAATGAGCAGTTCTTC	CACQGLAGGFNEQFF
TRBD1	TRBJ1-2	once	TRBV30	TGTGCCTGGACCAGGGACAGCTACTATGGCTACACCTTC	CAWTRDSYYGYTF
-	TRBJ2-3	-	TRBV5-5	TGTGCCAGCAGCTTGGGTCGCACAGATACGCAGTATTTT	CASSLGRTDTQYF
-	TRBJ1-2	-	TRBV2	TGTGCCAGCAGTGAAGACAGGACCCTTGGGGGTGGCTACACCTTC	CASSEDRTLGGGYTF
TRBD1	TRBJ1-1	once	TRBV2	TGTGCCAGCAGTGGACAGGGGGGCACTGAAGCTTTCTTT	CASSGQGGTEAFF
-	TRBJ1-6	-	TRBV7-2	TGTGCCAGCAGCCATGCCTGGTTTCGGGATTCACCCCTCCACTTT	CASSHAWFRDSPLHF
TRBD1	TRBJ2-7	-	TRBV30	TGTGCCTCCACGAGGACAGGGGACTACGAGCAGTACTTC	CASTRTGDYEQYF
-	TRBJ2-1	-	TRBV30	TGTGCCTGGAGTCCCGCCTACAATGAGCAGTTCTTC	CAWSPAYNEQFF
-	TRBJ2-2	once	TRBV30	TGTGCCTGGAGGGGGCACGGCGGGGAGCTGTTTTTT	CAWRGHGGELFF
-	TRBJ1-2	-	TRBV5-1	TGCGCCAGCAGCTTGGAGTCAGCTAACTATGGCTACACCTTC	CASSLESANYGYTF
-	TRBJ2-5	-	TRBV5-6	TGTGCCAGCAGCTGGGGGGAGGCCCAGTACTTC	CASSWGEAQYF
-	TRBJ2-7	-	TRBV5-1	TGCGCCAGCACTGATCGGGACGAGCAGTACTTC	CASTDRDEQYF
-	TRBJ2-5	-	TRBV2	TGTGCCAGCCGAATGTACCAAGAGACCCAGTACTTC	CASRMYQETQYF
-	TRBJ1-2	-	TRBV4-1	TGCGCCAGCAGCCAAGTAAGCGGGGAGGGAGACACCTTC	CASSQVSGEGDTF
TRBD2	TRBJ2-7	-	TRBV7-2	TGTGCCAGCAGCTCATCAACTATAGCGGGGGGCCGTACCTACGAGCAGTACTTC	CASSSSTIAGGRTYEQYF
-	TRBJ2-3	few	TRBV28	TGTGCCAGCAGTCGTCCCAGCACAGATACGCAGTATTTT	CASSRPSTDTQYF
-	TRBJ2-3	-	TRBV6-5	TGTGCCAGCAAGAGGGGCGATACGCAGTATTTT	CASKRGDTQYF
TRBD2	TRBJ2-7	-	TRBV6-5	TGTGCCAGCAGTCGCGGGGGCGAGCAGTACTTC	CASSRGGEQYF
-	TRBJ2-3	-	TRBV2	TGTGCCAGCAGCCATCGTCGGAGCACAGATACGCAGTATTTT	CASSHRRSTDTQYF
TRBD1	TRBJ1-1	-	TRBV25-1	TGTGCCAGCAGATCCAGACAGGGATTTAACACTGAAGCTTTCTTT	CASRSRQGFNTEAFF
TRBD1	TRBJ2-7	-	TRBV9	TGTGCCAGCAGCCTTACAGGGGGCTTCTACGAGCAGTACTTC	CASSLTGGFYEQYF
TRBD1	TRBJ1-4	-	TRBV7-2	TGTGCCAGCAGCCAGACAGGGGCTAATGAAAAACTGTTTTTT	CASSQTGANEKLFF
TRBD1	TRBJ1-1	-	TRBV7-3	TGTGCCAGCAGCCAGACGACAGGGGGTAGCACTGAAGCTTTCTTT	CASSQTTGGSTEAFF
-	TRBJ1-6	-	TRBV19	TGTGCCAGTAGTATTGCCGGATTCAATTCACCCCTCCACTTT	CASSIAGFNSPLHF
TRBD2	TRBJ2-7	-	TRBV2	TGTGCCAGCAAACTCGGACTAGCAGGAACCTACGAGCAGTACTTC	CASKLGLAGTYEQYF
-	TRBJ1-1	-	TRBV19	TGTGCCAGTAGTAGGCGGGGCCCGAACACTGAAGCTTTCTTT	CASSRRGPNTEAFF
-	TRBJ1-5	once	TRBV4-3	TGCGCCAGCAGCCAAGACAGAACTAATCAGCCCCAGCATTTT	CASSQDRTNQPQHF